The clone carrying this T cell receptor (beta chain) was detected once. Its antigen is as yet unknown. The record originates from a study of T cell responses to AZD1222 COVID-19 vaccine. Germline-derived CDR1 and CDR2 are SGHRS and YFSETQ. This CDR3 has 13 amino acids. Deletions cut 4 bases from V and 2 bases from J, with 9 bases between. Assay used: immunoSEQ multiplex PCR; TCRdb lists only in-frame clones, some missing. The data hold roughly 150,000 clones, with around 90% observed a single time. Whole-study findings and limits: Regions 160-218 and 743-854 dominated among vaccine-associated CD4 TCRs spanning spike. Regions left unmutated in variants are reportedly the target of nearly half of spike-specific TCRs. Every sample of the repertoires postdated the peak T cell response. AZD1222 recipients seropositive at baseline numbered only six.

V usage is TRBV5-1 and J usage is TRBJ1-2, with unresolved D. The material was peripheral blood, obtained 28 days after the second AZD1222 dose. This receptor was obtained from an adult who received the AZD1222 COVID-19 vaccine. Here the CDR3 DNA reads TGCGCCAGCAGCCCTAACAGAAACTATGGCTACACCTTC. Translated: CASSPNRNYGYTF.